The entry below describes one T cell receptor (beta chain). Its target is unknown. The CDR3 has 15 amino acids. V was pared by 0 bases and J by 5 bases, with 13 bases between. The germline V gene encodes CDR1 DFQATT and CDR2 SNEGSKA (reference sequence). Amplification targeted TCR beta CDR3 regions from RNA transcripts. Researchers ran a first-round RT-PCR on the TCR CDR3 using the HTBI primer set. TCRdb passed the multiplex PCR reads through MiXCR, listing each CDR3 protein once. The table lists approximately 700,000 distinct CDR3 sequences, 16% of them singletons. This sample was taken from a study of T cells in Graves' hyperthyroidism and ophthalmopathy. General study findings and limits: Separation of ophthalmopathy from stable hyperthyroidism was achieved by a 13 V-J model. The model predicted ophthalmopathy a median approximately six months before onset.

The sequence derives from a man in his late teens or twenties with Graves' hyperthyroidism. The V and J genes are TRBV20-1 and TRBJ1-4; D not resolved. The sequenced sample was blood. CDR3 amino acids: CSARDETGTNEKLFF. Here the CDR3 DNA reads TGCAGTGCTAGAGATGAGACGGGCACAAATGAAAAACTGTTTTTT.